The entry below describes one T cell receptor (beta chain). The data stem from a study of blood T cell repertoires in COVID-19. The wider study: The United States, Italy and Spain were the sources of the acute and convalescent COVID-19 samples.

V was clipped by 6 bases and J by 5 bases; unmatched bases: 4. The CDR3 extends over 16 amino acids. CDR1 and CDR2 (germline): SEHNR, FQNEAQ (reference sequence). As handled by the study authors: Estimation of nucleated cell counts was performed using reference gene primer amplification. Assay used: immunoSEQ multiplex PCR; TCRdb lists only in-frame clones, some missing. From that table come the V and J calls and clone size; the DNA was used to work out D and trimming. The sample lists 200,000 to 300,000 clones, 80% to 90% occurring once. The TCR comes from a man between 60 and 75 years old with acute or convalescent COVID-19. The sequenced sample consisted of peripheral blood. The chain uses TRBV7-9 and TRBJ2-2, with TRBD2 matching over 15 bases. This CDR3 is CASSWTSGRGTGELFF. CDR3 nucleotides: TGTGCCAGCAGTTGGACTAGCGGGAGGGGTACCGGGGAGCTGTTTTTT.